The 7 T cell receptor beta chains in this list originate from one sample, sequenced in a study of T cell responses to AZD1222 COVID-19 vaccine. Some clones are missing from TCRdb's copy, which holds only in-frame ones; the method was immunoSEQ multiplex PCR. The sample has around 130,000 clones; approximately 93% are singletons. The specimen comprised peripheral blood, sampled on day 0 of AZD1222 vaccination. These receptors originate from an adult in good health.

The gene calls are TRBV10-1 and TRBJ1-4; TRBD1 might be the D (5 bases). CDR1 and CDR2 (germline): WNHNN, SYGVQD (reference sequence). The V end lost 9 bases, the J end lost 12 bases, and 20 bases lay between the germline ends. The CDR3 consists of 13 residues. CDR3 nucleotide sequence: TGCGCCAGGAGCGACAGAGTTATGGGGGAACTGTTTTTT. Residues: CARSDRVMGELFF.

This rearrangement joins TRBV6-1 to TRBJ1-6; 7 bases are shared with TRBD1. The CDR3 sequence is 15 residues long. V lost 0 bases, J lost 8 bases, and 4 bases stayed unmatched. The V gene's germline CDR1 is MNHNS and CDR2 SASEGT. The CDR3 coding sequence is TGTGCCAGCAGTGAAGCAGGGGACAGCTATTCACCCCTCCACTTT. Protein sequence: CASSEAGDSYSPLHF.

The gene calls are TRBV19 and TRBJ1-1; 9 nucleotides agree with TRBD1. The CDR3 has 14 amino acids. Germline CDR1 and CDR2: LNHDA and SQIVND (reference sequence). Trimming cost V 5 bases and J 4 bases; bases outside gene matches: 5. CDR3 region: CASSLLTGGTEAFF. The CDR3 DNA reads as TGTGCCAGTAGTTTATTGACAGGGGGCACTGAAGCTTTCTTT.

J is TRBJ1-2 and V is TRBV28; 11 nucleotides match TRBD1. V dropped 3 bases and J dropped 4; count of bases not matched to a gene: 4. The CDR3 totals 15 residues. Looked up from germline, CDR1 is MDHEN and CDR2 is SYDVKM. The CDR3 spells CASSLGGQGAYGYTF. In DNA form, the CDR3 reads TGTGCCAGCAGTTTGGGCGGACAGGGGGCCTATGGCTACACCTTC.

The chain is built from TRBV10-1 and TRBJ2-7; TRBD2 agrees at 7 bases. The J segment lost 2 bases and the V segment lost 0 bases, leaving 10 bases of the junction unmatched. Looked up from germline, CDR1 is WNHNN and CDR2 is SYGVQD (reference sequence). The CDR3 has 17 residues. The CDR3 sequence is CASSESWLADLPYEQYF. For the CDR3, the DNA is TGCGCCAGCAGTGAGTCGTGGCTAGCGGACCTTCCCTACGAGCAGTACTTC.

The chain links TRBV28 to TRBJ1-2, with 8 nucleotides matching TRBD1. This CDR3 contains 12 residues. Germline CDR1 reads MDHEN; CDR2 reads SYDVKM. The junction had 2 bases not matched to a gene; V was cut back by 9 bases and J by 2 bases. In nucleotides, the CDR3 is TGTGCCAGTAGGACAGGGAACTATGGCTACACCTTC. Translation gives CASRTGNYGYTF.

The chain couples TRBV14 to TRBJ1-2; D uncertain. CDR1 and CDR2 (germline): SGHDN, FVKESK. The CDR3 is 15 residues long. The V gene lost 1 base and the J gene lost 6 bases, with 15 bases spanning the gap. In DNA form, the CDR3 reads TGTGCCAGCAGCCAAGGAAGCGGCGCCCGAGATGGCTACACCTTC. Its protein is CASSQGSGARDGYTF.